These 11 T cell receptor beta chains were all obtained from the same sample, sequenced in a study of T-cell reconstitution after alpha-beta-depleted transplantation in children. The authors prepared the TCRbeta library with unique molecular identifiers. From the PCR reads, TCRdb called clonotypes with MiXCR, one entry per CDR3 protein. In the table there are 500,000 to 750,000 distinct CDR3 sequences, 13% of which are singletons. Sequencing was performed on PBMCs, mostly from graft donor cells, taken 360 days after TCRalphabeta/CD19-depleted stem cell transplant. These receptors all come from a male patient younger than 18 who had a stem cell transplant for acute myeloid leukemia, so the T cells may come from the graft donor.

The chain joins TRBV24-1 to TRBJ2-5; D is unresolved. This CDR3 has 13 residues. Looked up from germline, CDR1 is KGHDR and CDR2 is SFDVKD. V was cut by 1 base and J by 3 bases, with 5 bases left in between. The DNA of the CDR3 is TGTGCCACCAGTGATTTAGGAGAAGAGACCCAGTACTTC. Translation gives CATSDLGEETQYF.

This clonotype was seen a handful of times. The chain carries TRBV28 and TRBJ2-7; D may match TRBD1 or TRBD2 (6 bases each). CDR1 and CDR2 from the germline V gene are MDHEN and SYDVKM. The CDR3 extends over 10 amino acids. CDR3 loop: CESKGGEQYF. The CDR3 coding sequence is TGTGAATCGAAGGGGGGCGAGCAGTACTTC.

This clonotype has more than one count but fewer than ten. The J gene is TRBJ2-1, the V gene TRBV20-1; D is unclear. V was clipped by 2 bases and J by 2 bases, with 16 bases between them. CDR1 and CDR2 (germline): DFQATT, SNEGSKA (reference sequence). The CDR3 runs 16 residues. CDR3 loop: CSARRGRSLPYNEQFF. The CDR3 DNA is TGCAGTGCTAGACGTGGACGGTCTTTGCCCTACAATGAGCAGTTCTTC.

The chain uses TRBV4-3 and TRBJ2-4; no definite D call. V was shortened by 1 base and J by 11 bases, with 18 bases between the two germline ends. The length of the CDR3 is 15 residues. Germline V gene lookup returns CDR1 LGHNA and CDR2 YSLEER. The CDR3 coding sequence is TGCGCCAGCAGCCAAGTTCGGACCGGTGGGGATGTTCAGTACTTC. Amino acid sequence: CASSQVRTGGDVQYF.

The chain uses TRBV12-3 or TRBV12-4 and TRBJ2-3; possible D gene TRBD2, 5 bases. The CDR3 is 14 amino acids. The ends were cut back, 4 bases at V and 0 bases at J, with 8 bases in the middle. The DNA of the CDR3 is TGTGCCAGCAGTTCGGAGGCTAGCACAGATACGCAGTATTTT. Residues: CASSSEASTDTQYF.

At least ten counts were recorded for this clonotype. The chain couples TRBV9 to TRBJ2-7; 9 nucleotides agree with TRBD2. Germline assignment: CDR1 SGDLS and CDR2 YYNGEE. The CDR3 extends over 14 amino acids. J lost 5 bases, V lost 1 base, and 4 bases had no gene match. CDR3 bases: TGTGCCAGCAGCGTAATGACTAGCGGAGACGAGCAGTACTTC. The encoded protein is CASSVMTSGDEQYF.

This clonotype was seen a few times. CDR3 residues: CASSPYPGQGAVNGFEQFF. CDR3 in DNA: TGTGCCAGCAGCCCCTACCCGGGACAGGGGGCTGTGAATGGGTTTGAGCAGTTCTTC. The V call is TRBV28, the J call TRBJ2-1; 12 bases are a match to TRBD1. Germline-derived CDR1 and CDR2 are MDHEN and SYDVKM. This CDR3 has 19 amino acids. V trimming: 6 bases; J trimming: 9 bases; junction bases outside the gene matches: 21.

This clonotype was detected ten times or more. The chain links TRBV29-1 to TRBJ2-7; 10 bases match TRBD2. This CDR3 is built from 15 residues. Losses at the gene ends were 4 bases for V and 4 bases for J; bases not matched to a gene: 10. Germline values: CDR1 SQVTM, CDR2 ANQGSEA. As DNA, the CDR3 is TGCAGCGTTGCGCAAGGGACTAGCGCGGGATACGAGCAGTACTTC. Translation: CSVAQGTSAGYEQYF.

This clonotype was detected only a few times. The chain joins TRBV6-4 to TRBJ2-3, with TRBD2 matching over 12 bases. Germline V gene lookup returns CDR1 MRHNA and CDR2 SNTAGT. This CDR3 region has 15 residues. The V segment lost 2 bases and the J segment 4 bases; nucleotides outside the gene matches: 1. This CDR3 is CASSDLAGGPDTQYF. CDR3 bases: TGTGCCAGCAGTGACCTAGCGGGAGGGCCAGATACGCAGTATTTT.

V gene TRBV20-1 combines with J gene TRBJ2-5, with D possibly TRBD1 on 5 matching bases. Germline values: CDR1 DFQATT, CDR2 SNEGSKA (reference sequence). Trimming took 3 bases from V and 2 from J, leaving 10 bases between them. CDR3 size: 13 residues. Here the CDR3 DNA reads TGCAGTGCTAGTCACCCAGGGCAAGAGACCCAGTACTTC. This encodes CSASHPGQETQYF.

This sequence joins TRBV29-1 and TRBJ2-7, with D maybe TRBD1 (5 bases). The CDR3 is made up of 13 amino acids. Trimming took 7 bases from V and 4 from J, leaving 17 bases between them. The germline V gene encodes CDR1 SQVTM and CDR2 ANQGSEA. CDR3 in DNA: TGCAGCGCTTGCGCTTTAGGGGTTTACGAGCAGTACTTC. It translates to CSACALGVYEQYF.